The T cell receptor (beta chain) under discussion was sequenced for a study of blood T cell repertoires in COVID-19. The length of the CDR3 is 16 residues. Germline V gene data show CDR1 as SGHNT and CDR2 as YYREEE (reference sequence). J gave up 6 bases and V 4 bases, and 13 bases lay outside the gene matches. In the original workflow: Counts of nucleated cells, estimated from reference gene primer amplification, were obtained. Profiling relied on immunoSEQ multiplex PCR, and the TCRdb table lists in-frame clones only, not all of them. V and J calls and clone size follow that table, whereas D and trimming were derived from the DNA. This table has under 300,000 clones, 82% appearing once.

The receptor was isolated from a woman aged 80 or over with active or convalescent COVID-19. The V call is TRBV5-4, the J call TRBJ2-7; 10 nucleotides agree with TRBD2. The material sequenced was peripheral blood. Here the CDR3 reads CASSPNPSGRAGEQYF. The CDR3 coding sequence is TGTGCCAGCAGCCCCAACCCCAGCGGGAGGGCCGGCGAGCAGTACTTC.